This TCR beta chain comes out of a study of blood T cells in healthy people across ages. The study's findings and limits: Older age went with lower TCR beta diversity per million T cells, in a roughly linear way. Naive CD4+ cell counts and diversity both ran higher in long-lived than in aged donors.

Concerning this clonotype itself: The target antigen is unknown.

Trimming cost V 1 base and J 0 bases, with 8 bases left between them. Germline CDR1 LGHNT, CDR2 FRNRAP. This CDR3 has 15 amino acids. The authors ran a second PCR of about 6 to 11 cycles using a sample-barcoded 5' primer and a J-beta primer mix. Every cDNA was tagged by a template-switch adaptor with 12 random nucleotides. In TCRdb, the 5' RACE reads were re-called with MiXCR into one record per CDR3 protein. The profile shows over 500,000 distinct CDR3 sequences, about 27% of them singletons. The sample was also reused in another study, on T cells of mothers and their children.

What was sequenced was blood. This sequence joins TRBV12-5 and TRBJ2-3, with unresolved D. The sequence derives from a boy aged 2 to 10 in good health. CDR3 sequence: CASGLGEVSTDTQYF. Here the CDR3 DNA reads TGTGCTAGTGGTTTGGGAGAGGTTAGCACAGATACGCAGTATTTT.